These 3 T cell receptor beta chains were sequenced from one sample in a study of blood T cells in healthy people across ages. Using a J-beta primer mix together with a sample-barcoded 5' primer, a second PCR was run for about 7 to 12 cycles. TCRdb independently ran MiXCR on the 5' RACE reads; one entry per CDR3 protein. The data show hundreds of thousands of distinct CDR3 sequences, approximately 21% seen once. What was sequenced was blood. These receptors came from a man between 65 and 85 years old in good health.

V is TRBV10-3 and J is TRBJ2-1, with 11 bases that match TRBD2. The J segment lost 7 bases and the V segment lost 6 bases, leaving 8 bases of the junction unmatched. CDR1 and CDR2 from the germline V gene are ENHRY and SYGVKD. The CDR3 consists of 15 residues. CDR3 bases: TGTGCCATCAGGCCAACTAGCGGGAGTGGAAATGAGCAGTTCTTC. It is translated as CAIRPTSGSGNEQFF.

The V gene is TRBV10-2, the J gene TRBJ2-7; 8 nucleotides line up with TRBD1. With 7 bases clipped from V and 4 bases from J, the junction kept 6 bases outside the gene matches. This CDR3 is 13 amino acids long. CDR1 is WSHSY and CDR2 is SAAADI in the germline V gene. The CDR3 spells CASIGTGSYEQYF. The CDR3 DNA is TGCGCCAGCATTGGGACAGGATCGTACGAGCAGTACTTC.

This clonotype was detected only a few times. This chain uses TRBV20-1 with TRBJ2-5, with D possibly being TRBD1 (6 bases). Between the trimmed V and J ends, which lost 5 bases and 2 bases, there was a span of 15 bases. CDR1 is DFQATT, CDR2 SNEGSKA, per germline (reference sequence). The CDR3 covers 14 residues. For the CDR3, the DNA is TGCAGTGCTGACCGGGACAACCAACAAGAGACCCAGTACTTC. This gives the protein CSADRDNQQETQYF.